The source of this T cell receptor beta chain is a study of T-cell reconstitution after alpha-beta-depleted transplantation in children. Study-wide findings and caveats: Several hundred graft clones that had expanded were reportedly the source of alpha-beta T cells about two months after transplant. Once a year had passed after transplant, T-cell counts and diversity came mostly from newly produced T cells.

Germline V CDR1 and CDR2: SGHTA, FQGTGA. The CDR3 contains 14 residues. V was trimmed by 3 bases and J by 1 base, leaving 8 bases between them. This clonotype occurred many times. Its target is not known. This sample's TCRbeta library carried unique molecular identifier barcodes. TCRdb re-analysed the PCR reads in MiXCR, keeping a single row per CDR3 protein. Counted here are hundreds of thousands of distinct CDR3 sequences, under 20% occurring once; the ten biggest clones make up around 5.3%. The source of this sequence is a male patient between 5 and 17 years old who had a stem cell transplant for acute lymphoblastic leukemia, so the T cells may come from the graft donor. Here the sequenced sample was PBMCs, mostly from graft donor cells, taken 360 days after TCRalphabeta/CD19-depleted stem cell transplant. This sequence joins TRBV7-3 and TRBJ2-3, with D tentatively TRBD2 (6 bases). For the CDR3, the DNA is TGTGCCAGCAGCTTCTCTAGCGGCACAGATACGCAGTATTTT. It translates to CASSFSSGTDTQYF.